What follows is one T cell receptor beta chain and its context. The data were obtained in a study of blood T cell repertoires in COVID-19. Background on the study: Researchers got acute and convalescent COVID-19 samples from the United States, Italy and Spain.

The V and J ends lost 10 bases and 4 bases, in that order; junction bases with no gene match: 9. The CDR3 totals 13 residues. The germline CDR1 and CDR2 sequences are SNHLY and FYNNEI. In the original analysis: Cell counts per sample came from amplifying reference gene primers. Only in-frame clones appear in the TCRdb table, and some are missing; sequencing was by immunoSEQ multiplex PCR. That table supplies the V and J calls and clone size; D and trimming were determined from the DNA. Of approximately 210,000 clones listed, roughly four fifths were seen once; the top ten hold approximately 10%. The recovered donors of Cohort 3 showed two negative PCRs, clearance, or symptom resolution.

Sequencing input: PBMCs or T cells enriched from blood (not recorded which). The clonotype was recovered from a middle-aged man who had recovered from COVID-19. V gene TRBV2 combines with J gene TRBJ2-7; 8 bases align to TRBD1. CDR3 loop: CATWSGGRYEQYF. In DNA form, the CDR3 reads TGTGCCACCTGGTCAGGGGGCCGGTACGAGCAGTACTTC.